The 26 T cell receptor beta chains in this list originate from one sample, sequenced in a study of cytomegalovirus exposure and HLA in healthy donors. 13 Jbeta primers and 60 Vbeta primers were used for the PCR. Assay used: immunoSEQ multiplex PCR; TCRdb lists only in-frame clones, some missing. The sample lists around 140,000 clones, approximately 70% occurring once. The sample comprised PBMCs. These TCRs come from a woman in her fifties or sixties in good health and CMV-seronegative.

This clone was picked up a small number of times. This chain joins TRBV6-6 and TRBJ1-1; 7 nucleotides line up with TRBD1. The CDR3 extends over 15 amino acids. Germline assignment: CDR1 MNHNY and CDR2 SVGAGI (reference sequence). The ends lost 6 bases at V and 1 base at J; junction bases unmatched: 8. CDR3 bases: TGTGCCAGCAGGATAAGGGGGCGTGAGAACACTGAAGCTTTCTTT. This encodes CASRIRGRENTEAFF.

This clone qualifies as medium-sized. The chain is built from TRBV25-1 and TRBJ2-7, with a tentative D call TRBD2 (6 bases). CDR3 length: 13 residues. CDR1 and CDR2 from the germline V gene are MGHDK and SYGVNS. The ends were cut back, 3 bases at V and 6 bases at J, with 12 bases in the middle. The CDR3: CASSEGDGGEQYF. The CDR3 nucleotides are TGTGCCAGCAGTGAGGGGGACGGGGGCGAGCAGTACTTC.

The table lists this clone with a count of one. The chain uses TRBV29-1 and TRBJ1-2; perhaps TRBD1 as D (5 bases). The germline gives CDR1 SQVTM, CDR2 ANQGSEA. The CDR3 runs 14 residues. The ends were cut back, 3 bases at V and 5 bases at J, with 16 bases in the middle. CDR3 nucleotide sequence: TGCAGCGTTGAGGCCCTGGGGCAGGTGTATGGCTACACCTTC. Translation: CSVEALGQVYGYTF.

The CDR3 DNA follows: TGTGCCAGCAGCTCCGGACTAGCGGGGGCCCAAGAGACCCAGTACTTC. Encoded protein: CASSSGLAGAQETQYF. The chain combines TRBV5-4 with TRBJ2-5; the match to TRBD2 covers 13 bases. V lost 3 bases, J lost 1 base, and 3 bases stayed unmatched. CDR1 is SGHNT and CDR2 is YYREEE in the germline V gene (reference sequence). CDR3 length: 16 residues.

This clone has a handful of counts. The chain employs TRBV10-3 and TRBJ1-5; no reliable D call. Trimming removed 2 bases at V and 6 bases at J, with 17 bases between. Germline V gene lookup returns CDR1 ENHRY and CDR2 SYGVKD. This CDR3 is 16 amino acids long. CDR3: CAISERLHRRGQPQHF. The CDR3 DNA reads as TGTGCCATCAGTGAGAGGTTACATAGGAGAGGTCAGCCCCAGCATTTT.

The gene calls are TRBV2 and TRBJ2-2; D not resolved. Trimming cost V 4 bases and J 0 bases, with 6 bases left between them. This CDR3 has 14 residues. The germline V gene encodes CDR1 SNHLY and CDR2 FYNNEI. CDR3 bases: TGTGCCAGCAGTGGGCAGACGAACACCGGGGAGCTGTTTTTT. Protein: CASSGQTNTGELFF.

The chain employs TRBV2 and TRBJ2-7; a weak D match, TRBD1 (5 bases). Germline lookup yields CDR1 SNHLY and CDR2 FYNNEI. There are 15 residues in the CDR3. Trimming cost V 8 bases and J 3 bases, with 20 bases left between them. The CDR3 nucleotides are TGTGCCAGCTGGACCCCGGACATTCAAGGCTACGAGCAGTACTTC. This encodes CASWTPDIQGYEQYF.

J is TRBJ2-7 and V is TRBV11-1; tentatively, D is TRBD1 (6 bases). This CDR3 is 16 amino acids long. V gave up 4 bases and J gave up 5 bases, with 21 bases separating them. Germline V gene sequence: CDR1 SGHAT, CDR2 FQDESV (reference sequence). CDR3 in DNA: TGTGCCAGCAGCTCCCAGGGGTCAAGCCAGGGTGACGAGCAGTACTTC. This sequence encodes CASSSQGSSQGDEQYF.

The V and J genes are TRBV18 and TRBJ2-7; possibly TRBD1 for D (7 bases). CDR1 KGHSH and CDR2 LQKENI come from the germline V gene. This CDR3 has 14 amino acids. The ends were cut back, 3 bases at V and 6 bases at J, with 15 bases in the middle. The CDR3 spells CASSPETGRSEQYF. As DNA, the CDR3 is TGTGCCAGCTCACCTGAGACAGGGAGGAGCGAGCAGTACTTC. Together with reference TRBV18 and TRBJ2-7, the CDR3 gives the full variable domain: NAGVMQNPRHLVRRRGQEARLRCSPMKGHSHVYWYRQLPEEGLKFMVYLQKENIIDESGMPKERFSAEFPKEGPSILRIQQVVRGDSAAYFCASSPETGRSEQYFGPGTRLTVT.

This clone was seen a few times. The genes are TRBV7-2 and TRBJ1-2; 10 nucleotides agree with TRBD1. After removal of 5 bases from V and 3 bases from J, the junction contained 3 bases not matched to a gene. CDR1 is SGHTA and CDR2 is FQGNSA in the germline V gene. CDR3 length: 14 amino acids. The CDR3 here is CASSQGTGDYGYTF. CDR3 DNA: TGTGCCAGCAGCCAGGGGACAGGGGACTATGGCTACACCTTC.

This clone was observed a single time. The J gene is TRBJ2-5, the V gene TRBV28; possibly TRBD1 for D (6 bases). Between the trimmed V and J ends, which lost 5 bases and 3 bases, there was a span of 16 bases. The germline V gene has CDR1 MDHEN and CDR2 SYDVKM. The CDR3 consists of 15 residues. The DNA for the CDR3 is TGTGCCAGCAGTCCCCGCAGGGGTCGGGAAGAGACCCAGTACTTC. Its translation: CASSPRRGREETQYF.

V is TRBV5-1 and J is TRBJ2-3; the match to TRBD1 covers 8 bases. The length of the CDR3 is 14 residues. CDR1 is SGHRS and CDR2 is YFSETQ in the germline V gene. V was clipped by 6 bases and J by 5 bases; unmatched bases: 8. CDR3 protein: CASNPQGAIDTQYF. For the CDR3, the DNA is TGCGCCAGCAACCCTCAGGGGGCAATAGATACGCAGTATTTT.

The CDR3 reads CASSLERESNTEAFF. DNA of the CDR3: TGCGCCAGCAGCTTGGAACGGGAGTCGAACACTGAAGCTTTCTTT. The rearrangement joins TRBV5-1 to TRBJ1-1; D call uncertain. The CDR3 is 15 residues long. In germline, CDR1 is SGHRS, CDR2 YFSETQ. The V gene lost 0 bases and the J gene lost 1 base, with 10 bases spanning the gap.

This clone was detected a few times. The chain joins TRBV7-2 to TRBJ1-3; TRBD1 might be the D (6 bases). Germline V lookup: CDR1 SGHTA, CDR2 FQGNSA. V was pared by 0 bases and J by 4 bases, with 13 bases between. This CDR3 is 16 amino acids long. DNA for the CDR3: TGTGCCAGCAGCTTAGCAGCTACAGGGAAAGGAAACACCATATATTTT. This encodes CASSLAATGKGNTIYF.

This clone was found a few times. This chain joins TRBV9 and TRBJ2-3; 10 bases align to TRBD2. With 4 bases clipped from V and 1 base from J, the junction kept 6 bases outside the gene matches. The CDR3 is 16 amino acids. Looked up from germline, CDR1 is SGDLS and CDR2 is YYNGEE. The CDR3 DNA reads TGTGCCAGCAGCTCGCAGGGGACTAGCGGCACAGATACGCAGTATTTT. It translates to CASSSQGTSGTDTQYF.

The chain recombines TRBV9 with TRBJ1-2; TRBD1 matches 11 bases. The CDR3 contains 15 residues. Per the germline V gene, CDR1 is SGDLS and CDR2 is YYNGEE. The J segment lost 8 bases and the V segment lost 4 bases, leaving 10 bases of the junction unmatched. The DNA for the CDR3 is TGTGCCAGCAGCTCGCAAGGTGGGACAGGGGGAGGCTACACCTTC. Translated, it gives CASSSQGGTGGGYTF.

This chain links TRBV19 with TRBJ1-4; D not certain. This CDR3 comprises 13 residues. V shed 10 bases and J shed 2 bases, with 11 bases lying between them. From germline, CDR1 is LNHDA and CDR2 SQIVND (reference sequence). The CDR3 spells CATKTDTNEKLFF. The CDR3 nucleotides read TGTGCCACCAAAACAGATACTAATGAAAAACTGTTTTTT.

CDR3 protein: CASRQGAFTNEKLFF. Written as DNA, the CDR3 is TGTGCCAGCAGACAGGGGGCATTCACTAATGAAAAACTGTTTTTT. V usage is TRBV6-5 and J usage is TRBJ1-4; TRBD1 aligns across 9 bases. V shed 6 bases and J 2 bases; nucleotides not matched to a gene: 4. CDR3 length equals 15 residues. Germline values: CDR1 MNHEY, CDR2 SVGAGI.

The chain joins TRBV5-1 to TRBJ1-5; D unclear. The CDR3 is made up of 16 amino acids. Germline lookup yields CDR1 SGHRS and CDR2 YFSETQ. Deletions cut 1 base from V and 2 bases from J, with 13 bases between. This CDR3 is CASSLTGLGGNQPQHF. In DNA, the CDR3 is TGCGCCAGCAGCTTGACCGGACTAGGTGGCAATCAGCCCCAGCATTTT. The variable domain in full, with the rest retrieved from reference TRBV5-1 and TRBJ1-5, is KAGVTQTPRYLIKTRGQQVTLSCSPISGHRSVSWYQQTPGQGLQFLFEYFSETQRNKGNFPGRFSGRQFSNSRSEMNVSTLELGDSALYLCASSLTGLGGNQPQHFGDGTRLSIL.

The genes are TRBV19 and TRBJ2-3; D is possibly TRBD1 (6 bases). The CDR3 extends over 16 amino acids. V was trimmed by 2 bases and J by 2 bases, leaving 14 bases between them. Germline CDR1 and CDR2: LNHDA and SQIVND (reference sequence). CDR3 sequence: CASSIRWDTSTDTQYF. DNA of the CDR3: TGTGCCAGTAGTATACGATGGGACACTTCCACAGATACGCAGTATTTT.

Worth noting for this clone: A read error may account for a junction end that differs from germline. In the same sample, other DNA sequences code for this CDR3. The chain employs TRBV9 and TRBJ2-3; D is unclear. The CDR3 length is 14 residues. Germline-derived CDR1 and CDR2 are SGDLS and YYNGEE. Here the CDR3 reads CASSVGLGTDTQYF. For the CDR3, the DNA is TGCGCCAGCAGCGTAGGGCTAGGCACAGATACGCAGTATTTT.

The chain has TRBV2 and TRBJ1-2, with 12 bases lining up with TRBD1. From germline, CDR1 is SNHLY and CDR2 FYNNEI. J was trimmed by 7 bases and V by 11 bases; bases with no gene match: 8. This CDR3 has 13 residues. CDR3 sequence reads: CAARDRGRGGYTF. In DNA form, the CDR3 reads TGTGCCGCCCGGGACAGGGGGCGAGGTGGCTACACCTTC.

This clone was recorded once. This chain uses TRBV6-6 with TRBJ2-3; 13 bases are shared with TRBD2. Germline V gene sequence: CDR1 MNHNY, CDR2 SVGAGI (reference sequence). Trimming cost V 5 bases and J 6 bases; bases outside gene matches: 8. This CDR3 has 16 residues. CDR3: CASSQGLAGIGDTQYF. For the CDR3, the DNA is TGTGCCAGCAGTCAGGGACTAGCGGGGATAGGGGATACGCAGTATTTT.

This clone has just a few counts. This chain connects TRBV6-6 to TRBJ1-1; TRBD1 aligns across 11 bases. The CDR3 consists of 14 residues. The germline CDR1 and CDR2 sequences are MNHNY and SVGAGI (reference sequence). J lost 5 bases, V lost 7 bases, and 6 bases had no gene match. CDR3 bases: TGTGCCAGCACCGGGACAGGGGGATATACTGAAGCTTTCTTT. It translates to CASTGTGGYTEAFF.

The V call is TRBV10-3, the J call TRBJ2-3, with 8 bases matching TRBD2. The V gene end was trimmed by 5 bases and the J gene end by 6 bases; junction bases not matched to a gene: 10. In germline, CDR1 is ENHRY, CDR2 SYGVKD. The CDR3 sequence is 15 residues long. In DNA, the CDR3 is TGTGCCATCAGTTTTGGCGGGGGGCCCACGGATACGCAGTATTTT. Translated: CAISFGGGPTDTQYF.

V is TRBV9 and J is TRBJ1-2; D not certain. Per the germline V gene, CDR1 is SGDLS and CDR2 is YYNGEE. Trimming took 0 bases from V and 8 from J, leaving 11 bases between them. The CDR3 has 13 amino acids. The CDR3: CASSVAPEWGYTF. The CDR3 region has the DNA TGTGCCAGCAGCGTAGCACCGGAGTGGGGCTACACCTTC. Using reference TRBV9 and TRBJ1-2 for the parts outside the CDR3, the full variable domain is DSGVTQTPKHLITATGQRVTLRCSPRSGDLSVYWYQQSLDQGLQFLIQYYNGEERAKGNILERFSAQQFPDLHSELNLSSLELGDSALYFCASSVAPEWGYTFGSGTRLTVV.